The 17 T cell receptor beta chains reported below all come from one sample, sequenced in a study of blood T cells in healthy people across ages. With a J-beta primer mix and a sample-barcoded 5' primer, a second PCR ran roughly 7 to 11 cycles. TCRdb processed the 5' RACE reads anew with MiXCR; each CDR3 protein has one entry. The profile shows about 930,000 distinct CDR3 sequences, almost 30% of them singletons. These records were also assigned to another study, of T cells of mothers and their children.

Sequenced: blood. The receptors shown here come from a woman in her 40s in good health.

In nucleotides, the CDR3 is TGCGCCAGCAGACCGGGACTAGCATCTGAGGGGCAGTTCTTC. Its translation is CASRPGLASEGQFF. This chain connects TRBV5-1 to TRBJ2-1; 9 bases are a match to TRBD2. Germline V gene sequence: CDR1 SGHRS, CDR2 YFSETQ. The CDR3 length is 14 residues. The J segment lost 12 bases and the V segment lost 5 bases, leaving 12 bases of the junction unmatched.

This clonotype showed up many times. The V call is TRBV7-9, the J call TRBJ2-7, with 13 bases identical to TRBD2. Unmatched junction bases numbered 2, after V lost 0 bases and J lost 6 bases. This CDR3 region has 15 residues. Germline loops: CDR1 SEHNR, CDR2 FQNEAQ (reference sequence). CDR3 protein: CASSLAGLAGVEQYF. The CDR3 DNA reads TGTGCCAGCAGCTTAGCAGGACTAGCGGGGGTCGAGCAGTACTTC.

V gene TRBV29-1 combines with J gene TRBJ1-6, with D possibly matching TRBD1 (5 bases). The CDR3 extends over 13 amino acids. In germline, CDR1 is SQVTM, CDR2 ANQGSEA. The CDR3 loop is CGAMWGNNSPLHF. The CDR3 bases are TGCGGCGCCATGTGGGGGAATAATTCACCCCTCCACTTT.

The CDR3 bases are TGTGCCAGCAGCTTAGGGACAGTCGGAAACACCATATATTTT. Translation gives CASSLGTVGNTIYF. The V gene is TRBV7-2, the J gene TRBJ1-3; a possible D gene is TRBD1 (6 bases). The germline V and J ends were trimmed by 1 base and 4 bases, with 8 bases remaining between them. CDR1 is SGHTA and CDR2 is FQGNSA in the germline V gene. The CDR3 has 14 amino acids.

As concerns this clonotype: It may be a read error: a sequence one base away is much more abundant. V gene TRBV6-5 combines with J gene TRBJ2-7; TRBD1 matches 8 bases. CDR3 length: 15 amino acids. Germline assignment: CDR1 MNHEY and CDR2 SVGAGI. After removal of 0 bases from V and 5 bases from J, the junction contained 6 bases not matched to a gene. CDR3 sequence reads: CASSYSGTGPNEQYF. The CDR3 DNA reads as TGTGCCAGCAGTTACTCCGGGACAGGTCCCAACGAGCAGTACTTC.

This clonotype has ten or more counts. CDR3 nucleotides: TGCAGTGCTAGCCCGTCGGTCAGTCGTAACGGCTACACCTTC. It yields the protein CSASPSVSRNGYTF. The J gene is TRBJ1-2, the V gene TRBV20-1; no clear D. The CDR3 is made up of 14 amino acids. Trimming pared 3 bases from V and 8 bases from J, leaving 19 bases between. Germline-derived CDR1 and CDR2 are DFQATT and SNEGSKA (reference sequence).

This rearrangement joins TRBV7-9 to TRBJ2-1; 7 nucleotides align to TRBD1. CDR3 length: 15 residues. The V gene end was trimmed by 1 base and the J gene end by 10 bases; junction bases not matched to a gene: 10. CDR1 SEHNR and CDR2 FQNEAQ come from the germline V gene (reference sequence). CDR3 sequence (DNA): TGTGCCAGCAGCTTAGAGAGAGGGGGCTTTTCCGAGCAGTTCTTC. It is translated as CASSLERGGFSEQFF.

The chain links TRBV9 to TRBJ1-2, with 8 positions matching TRBD1. CDR1 and CDR2 from the germline V gene are SGDLS and YYNGEE. J lost 7 bases, V lost 3 bases, and 8 bases had no gene match. The CDR3 length is 14 residues. The CDR3 loop reads CASSGRRQGSGYTF. Here the CDR3 DNA reads TGTGCCAGCAGCGGGCGCCGACAGGGGTCTGGCTACACCTTC.

V and J are TRBV3-1 and TRBJ2-1; 8 nucleotides line up with TRBD2. The J call may be mistaken, given a closer DNA end match to TRBJ2-7. This CDR3 comprises 14 residues. CDR1 is LGHDT and CDR2 is YNNKEL in the germline V gene (reference sequence). In DNA, the CDR3 is TGTGCCAGCAGCCACAGGACTAGCTACAATGAGCAGTACTTC. It is translated as CASSHRTSYNEQYF.

The chain employs TRBV28 and TRBJ2-3, with D tentatively TRBD1 (6 bases). V was clipped by 4 bases and J by 4 bases, with 15 bases between them. Germline V CDR1 and CDR2: MDHEN, SYDVKM. The CDR3 contains 15 residues. CDR3: CASSSSAAGADTQYF. The DNA for the CDR3 is TGTGCCAGCAGTTCTTCCGCCGCAGGGGCAGATACGCAGTATTTT.

This clonotype came up a few times. The rearrangement links TRBV15 to TRBJ1-1; D is undetermined. Germline-derived CDR1 and CDR2 are LNHNV and YYDKDF (reference sequence). V was trimmed by 1 base and J by 3 bases, leaving 9 bases between them. The CDR3 length is 14 residues. CDR3 DNA: TGTGCCACCAGCAGAGGCCCAGACTACACTGAAGCTTTCTTT. Amino acid sequence: CATSRGPDYTEAFF.

The sample holds one count of this clonotype. V gene TRBV20-1 combines with J gene TRBJ2-1; no definite D call. Germline lookup yields CDR1 DFQATT and CDR2 SNEGSKA (reference sequence). The CDR3 extends over 11 amino acids. DNA of the CDR3: TGCAGGGCTGGGCACAACAATGAGCAGTTCTTC. Translated: CRAGHNNEQFF.

This clonotype came up many times. V usage is TRBV4-3 and J usage is TRBJ2-7; maybe TRBD2 (5 bases). Per the germline V gene, CDR1 is LGHNA and CDR2 is YSLEER. Trimming pared 0 bases from V and 7 bases from J, leaving 16 bases between. The CDR3 spans 15 residues. The CDR3 DNA is TGCGCCAGCAGCCAAGAGGCGGGTCTTAATTCGGAGCAGTACTTC. Translated, it gives CASSQEAGLNSEQYF.

V and J are TRBV3-1 and TRBJ2-5; 8 positions agree with TRBD2. Unmatched junction bases numbered 9, after V lost 8 bases and J lost 1 base. CDR3 length equals 15 residues. Germline V gene sequence: CDR1 LGHDT, CDR2 YNNKEL (reference sequence). The CDR3 protein is CASLRASGFQETQYF. The DNA of the CDR3 is TGTGCCAGCTTACGAGCTAGCGGGTTCCAAGAGACCCAGTACTTC.

This clonotype was observed at least ten times. The chain employs TRBV6-4 and TRBJ2-7; D is perhaps TRBD1 (5 bases). This CDR3 is built from 17 residues. Germline V CDR1 and CDR2: MRHNA, SNTAGT. Between the trimmed V and J ends, which lost 2 bases and 4 bases, there was a span of 21 bases. The CDR3 nucleotides are TGTGCCAGCAGTGACCTCCGGCATGGGGCGACCAATTACGAGCAGTACTTC. Protein sequence: CASSDLRHGATNYEQYF.

This sequence joins TRBV11-2 and TRBJ2-1; 11 bases match TRBD2. J lost 9 bases, V lost 5 bases, and 6 bases had no gene match. Germline V gives CDR1 SGHAT, CDR2 FQNNGV. This CDR3 is built from 14 residues. In DNA form, the CDR3 reads TGTGCCAGCAGCATCCTAGCGGGGGGTGTTGAGCAGTTCTTC. Translated, it gives CASSILAGGVEQFF.

This clonotype appeared many times. The chain is built from TRBV7-9 and TRBJ2-5; TRBD1 matches at 7 bases. Germline values: CDR1 SEHNR, CDR2 FQNEAQ (reference sequence). The CDR3 loop spans 15 amino acids. V gave up 5 bases and J gave up 4 bases; unmatched junction bases: 10. This CDR3 is CASSLATGWVETQYF. The CDR3 DNA follows: TGTGCCAGCAGCCTTGCGACAGGGTGGGTAGAGACCCAGTACTTC.